Listed here is a single T cell receptor beta chain. Its antigen has not been determined. Within one base of it there is no much larger clone, and no base qualities were kept. This sample is drawn from a study of cytomegalovirus exposure and HLA in healthy donors (dated by TCRdb to the late 2010s). The study in broad terms: The roughly 670 repertoires of the first cohort and the 120 validation repertoires were produced on the same platform, according to a later analysis. The study aimed to test whether cataloging public T cell receptors could reveal signatures of past pathogen exposure. Besides the first cohort of 666 subjects, a separate validation cohort made up of around 120 different subjects was used. The study combined high-throughput TCR immunosequencing, statistical association of individual TCRs with disease status, and machine learning to predict cytomegalovirus infection status. Study-level results and caveats: In vitro tests confirmed that a few of the cytomegalovirus-associated TCR beta chains recognize cytomegalovirus antigens. The authors suggested that the approach could potentially be generalized to other disease states and immunological phenotypes. Most TCR sequences were seen in very few donors, while some public TCRs were found in many individuals. A total of roughly 160 TCR beta chains were listed by the study as associated with cytomegalovirus. The validation cohort had no HLA typing available for a later analysis, so co-occurrence within that cohort was assessed over all 130 or so repertoires. The classifier was reported to diagnose cytomegalovirus status with high specificity and sensitivity in both the original cohort and the validation cohort. A later analysis found that TCRs clustered in the first cohort also tended to co-occur in the 95 to 150 validation repertoires, with approximately 95% of cluster scores above 0.

The CDR3 covers 14 residues, taking in both the cysteine and the phenylalanine. The retained sequence is limited to the CDR3, 42 bases, with the frame set at the first base. V is reduced by 0 bases and J by 2 bases, leaving a spacing of 8 bases between them. The germline V gene provides CDR1 MDHEN and CDR2 SYDVKM. Donors formed part of the validation cohort, which comprised over a hundred subjects and was distinct from the first cohort of 550 to 850 subjects. The library was built by means of the immunoSEQ multiplex PCR assay. Per the source publication's procedure: To diagnose cytomegalovirus status from the catalog of TCR beta chain sequences, a statistical classification framework was built. TCRdb retrieved this table from immuneACCESS and kept in-frame rearrangements only. Not all clones are present; in checked studies, unresolved V genes account for under half, and no reason is known for the remainder. The V and J calls and clone size come from that table; D and trimming were worked out from the DNA. For this sample the table gives 250,000 to 350,000 clones, of which 86% were detected only once. The top ten constitute around 0.8% of the sample.

The clonotype originates from a woman aged 18-29 years in good health and CMV-seronegative. The sequencing input was PBMCs. The chain links TRBV28 with TRBJ2-7; D gene: possibly TRBD1, on 5 matching bases. The nucleotides are TGTGCCAGCAGTTTATGGGACAACCCCTACGAGCAGTACTTC. This yields the protein CASSLWDNPYEQYF.